This TCR beta chain is from a study of shared clonotypes between healthy human individuals. The CDR3 consists of 13 residues. Trimming took off 4 bases at V and 12 bases at J, with 16 bases between the two ends. The V gene's germline CDR1 is SEHNR and CDR2 FQNEAQ (reference sequence). For this clone: Its specificity is unknown.

Sequencing was performed with immunoSEQ multiplex PCR; in TCRdb, only in-frame clones are kept and a portion is missing. The data contain about 590,000 clones, roughly 95% of them singletons. Naive CD8 cells comprised CD45RO-negative, CCR7-positively selected cells, excluding terminally differentiated effector memory CD45RA+ cells. Regarding the study as a whole: Clonotype sharing among the donors was expected to vary with sequencing depth.

The receptor comes from a woman aged 25 to 39 in good health. The V call is TRBV7-9, the J call TRBJ2-1, with D unresolved. Material for sequencing was naive CD8+ T cells sorted from blood. CDR3 sequence reads: CASSSSPTDGQFF. The CDR3 coding sequence is TGTGCCAGCAGCTCATCACCAACGGACGGGCAGTTCTTC.